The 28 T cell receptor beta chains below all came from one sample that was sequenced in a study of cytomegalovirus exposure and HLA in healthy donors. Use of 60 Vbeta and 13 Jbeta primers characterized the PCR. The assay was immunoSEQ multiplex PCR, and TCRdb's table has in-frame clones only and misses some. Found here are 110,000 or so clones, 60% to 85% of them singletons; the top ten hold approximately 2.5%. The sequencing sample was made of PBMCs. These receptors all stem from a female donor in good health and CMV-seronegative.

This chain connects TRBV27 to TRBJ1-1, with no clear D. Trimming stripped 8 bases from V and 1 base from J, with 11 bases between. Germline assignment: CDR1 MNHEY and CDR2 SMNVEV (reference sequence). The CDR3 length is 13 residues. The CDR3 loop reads CASAPGSNTEAFF. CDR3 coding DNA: TGTGCCAGCGCGCCCGGGTCGAACACTGAAGCTTTCTTT.

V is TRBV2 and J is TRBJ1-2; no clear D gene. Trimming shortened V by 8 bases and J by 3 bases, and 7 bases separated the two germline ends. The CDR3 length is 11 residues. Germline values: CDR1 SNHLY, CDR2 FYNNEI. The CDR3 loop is CASSQDYGYTF. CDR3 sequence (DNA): TGTGCCAGCTCCCAGGACTATGGCTACACCTTC.

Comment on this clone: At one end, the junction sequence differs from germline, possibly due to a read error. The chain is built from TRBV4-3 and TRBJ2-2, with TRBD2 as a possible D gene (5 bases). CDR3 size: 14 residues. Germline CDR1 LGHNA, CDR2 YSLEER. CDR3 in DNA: TGCGCCAGCAGCCAAGAAAGTTCCGCCGGGGAGCCGTTTTTT. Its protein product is CASSQESSAGEPFF.

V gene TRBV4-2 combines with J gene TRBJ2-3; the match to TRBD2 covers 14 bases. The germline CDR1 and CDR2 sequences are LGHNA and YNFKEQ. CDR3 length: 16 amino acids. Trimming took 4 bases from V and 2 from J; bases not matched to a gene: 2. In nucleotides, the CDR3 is TGTGCCAGCAGCCCGACTAGCGGGGGGGCCACAGATACGCAGTATTTT. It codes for CASSPTSGGATDTQYF.

CDR3 coding DNA: TGCGCCAGCAGCTTGAATCCGCGCGAGACCCAGTACTTC. Protein: CASSLNPRETQYF. The gene calls are TRBV5-1 and TRBJ2-5; D remains ambiguous. The V gene lost 1 base and the J gene lost 5 bases, with 9 bases spanning the gap. CDR1 is SGHRS and CDR2 is YFSETQ in the germline V gene. The CDR3 spans 13 residues.

The CDR3 nucleotides are TGTGCCAGCAGCCATCCGGGACTTAATGAAAAACTGTTTTTT. It translates to CASSHPGLNEKLFF. The J gene is TRBJ1-4, the V gene TRBV6-5; possible D gene TRBD1, 5 bases. Deletions cut 6 bases from V and 4 bases from J, with 12 bases between. The CDR3 has 14 amino acids. Germline V lookup: CDR1 MNHEY, CDR2 SVGAGI.

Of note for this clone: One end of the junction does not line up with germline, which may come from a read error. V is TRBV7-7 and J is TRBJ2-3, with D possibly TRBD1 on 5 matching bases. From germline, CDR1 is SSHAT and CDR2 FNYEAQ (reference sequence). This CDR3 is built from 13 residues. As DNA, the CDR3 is TGTGCCAGCAGCCGCGACCAGACAGATACGCAGTACTTT. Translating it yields CASSRDQTDTQYF. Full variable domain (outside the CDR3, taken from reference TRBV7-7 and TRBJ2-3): GAGVSQSPRYKVTKRGQDVTLRCDPISSHATLYWYQQALGQGPEFLTYFNYEAQPDKSGLPSDRFSAERPEGSISTLTIQRTEQRDSAMYRCASSRDQTDTQYFGPGTRLTVL.

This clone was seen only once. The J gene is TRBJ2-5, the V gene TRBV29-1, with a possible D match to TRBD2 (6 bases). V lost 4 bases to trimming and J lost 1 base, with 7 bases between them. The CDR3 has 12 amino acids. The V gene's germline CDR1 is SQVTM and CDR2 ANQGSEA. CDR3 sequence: CSVGAGQETQYF. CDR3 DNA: TGCAGCGTTGGAGCGGGCCAAGAGACCCAGTACTTC.

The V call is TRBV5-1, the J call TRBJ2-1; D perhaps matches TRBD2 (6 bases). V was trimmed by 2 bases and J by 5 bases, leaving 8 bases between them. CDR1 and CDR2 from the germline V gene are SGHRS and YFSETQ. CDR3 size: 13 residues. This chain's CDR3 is CASSFRGNNEQFF. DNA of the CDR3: TGCGCCAGCAGCTTCCGGGGGAACAATGAGCAGTTCTTC.

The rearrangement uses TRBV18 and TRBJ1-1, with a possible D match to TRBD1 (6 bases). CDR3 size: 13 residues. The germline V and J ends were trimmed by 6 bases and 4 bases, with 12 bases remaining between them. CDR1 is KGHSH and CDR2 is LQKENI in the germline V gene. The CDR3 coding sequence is TGTGCCAGCTCCGGAACAGGGTCCACTGAAGCTTTCTTT. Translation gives CASSGTGSTEAFF. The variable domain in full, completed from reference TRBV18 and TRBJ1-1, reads NAGVMQNPRHLVRRRGQEARLRCSPMKGHSHVYWYRQLPEEGLKFMVYLQKENIIDESGMPKERFSAEFPKEGPSILRIQQVVRGDSAAYFCASSGTGSTEAFFGQGTRLTVV.

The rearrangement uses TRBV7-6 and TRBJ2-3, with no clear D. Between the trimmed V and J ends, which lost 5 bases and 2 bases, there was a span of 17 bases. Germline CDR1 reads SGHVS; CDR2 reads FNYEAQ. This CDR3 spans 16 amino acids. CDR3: CASSRTRGGFTDTQYF. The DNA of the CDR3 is TGTGCCAGCAGCCGAACCCGCGGCGGATTCACAGATACGCAGTATTTT.

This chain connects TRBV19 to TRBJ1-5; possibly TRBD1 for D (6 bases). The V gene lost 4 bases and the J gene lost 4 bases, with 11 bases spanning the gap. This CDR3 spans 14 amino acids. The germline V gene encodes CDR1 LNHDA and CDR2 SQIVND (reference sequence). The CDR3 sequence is CASSTQGWNQPQHF. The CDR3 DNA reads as TGTGCCAGTAGTACTCAGGGGTGGAATCAGCCCCAGCATTTT.

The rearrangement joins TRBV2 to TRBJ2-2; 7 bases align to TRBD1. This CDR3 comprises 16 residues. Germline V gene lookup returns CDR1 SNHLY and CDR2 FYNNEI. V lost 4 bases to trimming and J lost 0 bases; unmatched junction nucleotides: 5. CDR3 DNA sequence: TGTGCCAGCAGTGGCGACAGGGCAACGAACACCGGGGAGCTGTTTTTT. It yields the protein CASSGDRATNTGELFF. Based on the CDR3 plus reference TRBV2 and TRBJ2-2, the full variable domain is EPEVTQTPSHQVTQMGQEVILRCVPISNHLYFYWYRQILGQKVEFLVSFYNNEISEKSEIFDDQFSVERPDGSNFTLKIRSTKLEDSAMYFCASSGDRATNTGELFFGEGSRLTVL.

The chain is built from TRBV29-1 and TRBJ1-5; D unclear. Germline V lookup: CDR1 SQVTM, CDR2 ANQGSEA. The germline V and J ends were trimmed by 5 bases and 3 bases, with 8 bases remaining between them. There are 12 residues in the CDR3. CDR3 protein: CSVQRDNQPQHF. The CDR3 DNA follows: TGCAGCGTTCAGAGGGACAATCAGCCCCAGCATTTT.

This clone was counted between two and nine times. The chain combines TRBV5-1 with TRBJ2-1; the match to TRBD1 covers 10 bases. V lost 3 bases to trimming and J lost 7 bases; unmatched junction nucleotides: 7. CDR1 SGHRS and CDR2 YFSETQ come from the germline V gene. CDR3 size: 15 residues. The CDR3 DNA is TGCGCCAGCAGCTGGGGACAGGGGAAGAGGAATGAGCAGTTCTTC. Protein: CASSWGQGKRNEQFF. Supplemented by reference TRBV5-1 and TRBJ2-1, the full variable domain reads KAGVTQTPRYLIKTRGQQVTLSCSPISGHRSVSWYQQTPGQGLQFLFEYFSETQRNKGNFPGRFSGRQFSNSRSEMNVSTLELGDSALYLCASSWGQGKRNEQFFGPGTRLTVL.

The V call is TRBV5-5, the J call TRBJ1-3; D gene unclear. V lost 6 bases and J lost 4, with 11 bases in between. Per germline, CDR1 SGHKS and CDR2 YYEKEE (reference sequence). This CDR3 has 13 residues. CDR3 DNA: TGTGCCAGCAACCATCCCGGGGGAAACACCATATATTTT. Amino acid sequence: CASNHPGGNTIYF.

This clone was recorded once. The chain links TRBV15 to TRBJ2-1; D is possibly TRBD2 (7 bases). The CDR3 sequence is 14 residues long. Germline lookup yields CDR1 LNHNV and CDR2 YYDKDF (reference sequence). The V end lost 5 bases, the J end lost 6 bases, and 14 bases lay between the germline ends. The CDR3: CATSLSRGGNEQFF. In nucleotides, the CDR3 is TGTGCCACCAGCCTGAGTAGGGGGGGCAATGAGCAGTTCTTC.

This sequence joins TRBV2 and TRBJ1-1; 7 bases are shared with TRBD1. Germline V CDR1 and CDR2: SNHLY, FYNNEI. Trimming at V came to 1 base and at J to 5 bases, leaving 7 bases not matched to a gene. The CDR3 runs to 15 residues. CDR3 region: CASSEGDSLGTEAFF. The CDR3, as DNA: TGTGCCAGCAGTGAAGGGGACAGCCTTGGGACTGAAGCTTTCTTT.

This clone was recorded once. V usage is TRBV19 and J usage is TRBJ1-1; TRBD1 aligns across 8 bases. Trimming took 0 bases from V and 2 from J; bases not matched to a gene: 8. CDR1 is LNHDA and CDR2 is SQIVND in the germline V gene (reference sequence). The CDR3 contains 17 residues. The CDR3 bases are TGTGCCAGTAGTATAGATCACACAGGGGGTGTCAACACTGAAGCTTTCTTT. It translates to CASSIDHTGGVNTEAFF.

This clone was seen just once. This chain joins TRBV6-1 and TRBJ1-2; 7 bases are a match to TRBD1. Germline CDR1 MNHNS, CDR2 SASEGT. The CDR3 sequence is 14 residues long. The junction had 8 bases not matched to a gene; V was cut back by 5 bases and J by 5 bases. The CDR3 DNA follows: TGTGCCAGCAGTAAAGGGGCAGGGGGTTATGGCTACACCTTC. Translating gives CASSKGAGGYGYTF.

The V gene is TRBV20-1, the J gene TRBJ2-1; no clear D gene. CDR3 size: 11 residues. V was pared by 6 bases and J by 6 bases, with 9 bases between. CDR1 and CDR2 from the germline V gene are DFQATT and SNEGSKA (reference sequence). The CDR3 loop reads CSARLRNEQFF. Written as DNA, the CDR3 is TGCAGTGCCCGGTTGCGCAATGAGCAGTTCTTC.

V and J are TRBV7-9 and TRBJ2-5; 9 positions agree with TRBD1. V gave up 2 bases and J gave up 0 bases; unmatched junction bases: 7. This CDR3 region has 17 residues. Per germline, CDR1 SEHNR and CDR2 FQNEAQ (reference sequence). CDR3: CASSLSSGDRDQETQYF. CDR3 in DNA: TGTGCCAGCAGCTTATCATCCGGGGACAGGGACCAAGAGACCCAGTACTTC.

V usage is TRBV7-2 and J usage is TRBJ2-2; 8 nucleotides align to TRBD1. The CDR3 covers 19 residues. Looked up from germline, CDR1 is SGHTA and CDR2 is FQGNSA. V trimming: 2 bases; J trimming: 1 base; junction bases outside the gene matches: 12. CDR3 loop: CASSLRGPTGTGNTGELFF. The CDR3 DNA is TGTGCCAGCAGCTTACGCGGGCCCACCGGGACAGGGAACACCGGGGAGCTGTTTTTT.

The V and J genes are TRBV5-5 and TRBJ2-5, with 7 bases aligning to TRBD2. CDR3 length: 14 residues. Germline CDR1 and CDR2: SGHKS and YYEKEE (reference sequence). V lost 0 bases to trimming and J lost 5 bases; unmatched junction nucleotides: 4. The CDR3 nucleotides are TGTGCCAGCAGCTTGGCCGGGACTATGGAGACCCAGTACTTC. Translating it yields CASSLAGTMETQYF.

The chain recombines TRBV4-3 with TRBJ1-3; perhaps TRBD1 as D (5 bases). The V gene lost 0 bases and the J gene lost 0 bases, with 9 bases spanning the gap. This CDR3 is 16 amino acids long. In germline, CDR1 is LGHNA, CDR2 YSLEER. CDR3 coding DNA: TGCGCCAGCAGCCAAGATTGGAGGGGCTCTGGAAACACCATATATTTT. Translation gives CASSQDWRGSGNTIYF.

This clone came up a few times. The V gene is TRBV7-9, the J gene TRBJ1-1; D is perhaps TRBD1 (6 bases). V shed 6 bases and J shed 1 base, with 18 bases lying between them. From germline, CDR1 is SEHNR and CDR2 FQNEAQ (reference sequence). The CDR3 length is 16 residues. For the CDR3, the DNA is TGTGCCAGCAGTCCGACCTTTCGACAGGAGAACACTGAAGCTTTCTTT. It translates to CASSPTFRQENTEAFF.

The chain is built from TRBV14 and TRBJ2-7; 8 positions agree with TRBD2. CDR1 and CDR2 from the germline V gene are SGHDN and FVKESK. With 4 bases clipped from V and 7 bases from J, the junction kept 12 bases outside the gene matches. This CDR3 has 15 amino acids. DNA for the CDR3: TGTGCCAGCAGCCCCGCTCCGGCGGGGGGCGATGAGCAGTACTTC. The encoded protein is CASSPAPAGGDEQYF.

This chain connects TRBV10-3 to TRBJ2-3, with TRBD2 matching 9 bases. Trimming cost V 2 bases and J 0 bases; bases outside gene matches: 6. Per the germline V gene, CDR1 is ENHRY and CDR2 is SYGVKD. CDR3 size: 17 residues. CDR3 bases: TGTGCCATCAGTGAGGCTAGCGGGGCACTTAGCACAGATACGCAGTATTTT. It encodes CAISEASGALSTDTQYF.